This entry is about one TCR beta chain. This sample is drawn from a study of shared clonotypes between healthy human individuals. V lost 1 base, J lost 6 bases, and 2 bases stayed unmatched. The CDR3 loop spans 13 amino acids. Germline values: CDR1 SGHAT, CDR2 FQDESV (reference sequence). Method: immunoSEQ multiplex PCR; TCRdb's copy keeps in-frame clones and lacks some. The table records roughly 2.2 million clones, 85% to 95% of them present only once. The chain uses TRBV11-1 and TRBJ2-7; 8 bases are shared with TRBD2. The receptor's source is a man aged 18 to 30 in good health. Some clones in this sample may be carry-over from other donors' samples. Source material: naive CD4+ T cells from PBMCs. Subset in this sample: CD45RA+ positively selected. The CDR3, as DNA: TGTGCCAGCAGCTTAGTTACTAGCGGCGAGCAGTACTTC. Translating gives CASSLVTSGEQYF.